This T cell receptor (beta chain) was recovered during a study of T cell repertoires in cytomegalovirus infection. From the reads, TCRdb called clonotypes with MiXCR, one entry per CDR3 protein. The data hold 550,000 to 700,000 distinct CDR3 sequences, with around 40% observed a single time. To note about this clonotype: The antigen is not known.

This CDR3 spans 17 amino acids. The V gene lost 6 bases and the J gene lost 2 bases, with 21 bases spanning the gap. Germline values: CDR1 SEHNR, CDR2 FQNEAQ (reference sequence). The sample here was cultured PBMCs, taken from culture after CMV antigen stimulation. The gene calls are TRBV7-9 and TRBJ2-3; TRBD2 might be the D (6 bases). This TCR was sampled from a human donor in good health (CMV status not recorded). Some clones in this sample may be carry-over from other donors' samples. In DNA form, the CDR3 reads TGTGCCAGCAGTCTAGGGCTTGCCGGAGGGATCACAGATACGCAGTATTTT. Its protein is CASSLGLAGGITDTQYF.